The clone carrying this T cell receptor beta chain was seen repeatedly, ten times or more. Its antigen is not identified. A read error may produce the germline difference seen at one junction end. Germline loops: CDR1 SSHAT, CDR2 FNYEAQ (reference sequence). CDR3 length: 15 amino acids. The sample originates from a study of T cells in Graves' hyperthyroidism and ophthalmopathy. Across the whole study: Peripheral blood was acquired at first diagnosis, ahead of any therapy whatsoever. Study observations and caveats: Researchers found most expanded thyroid clonotypes above 0.001 in blood as well.

Participants, patients aged 18 to 65, had newly diagnosed hyperthyroidism with a duration under 2 months. Researchers amplified the TCR beta CDR3 regions from RNA transcripts. HTBI primers were used for first-round RT-PCR of the TCR CDR3. TCRdb fed the multiplex PCR reads into MiXCR, producing one record per CDR3 protein. The sample lists about 400,000 distinct CDR3 sequences; 13% were seen once. This rearrangement joins TRBV7-7 to TRBJ2-3; D uncertain. The TCR originated in a woman younger than 35 with Graves' hyperthyroidism. Sequenced input: blood. This chain's CDR3 is CASSLEVSSTDTQYF. In DNA, the CDR3 is TGTGCTAGCAGCTTAGAGGTTTCGAGCACAGATACGCAGTATTTT.